This T cell receptor beta chain appears in the sequencing data of a study of cytomegalovirus exposure and HLA in healthy donors. Both 60 Vbeta primers and 13 Jbeta primers went into the PCR. Some clones are missing from TCRdb's copy, which holds only in-frame ones; the method was immunoSEQ multiplex PCR. The sample consists of approximately 100,000 clones, just under 75% of them appearing once. In regard to this clone: Its antigen is as yet unknown.

Findings and caveats of the study: Reportedly, fewer N-insertions than the 666-donor mean appeared in an Asian-associated ancestry cluster in a later analysis. In an earlier analysis, productive rearrangement rates for most beta V segments clustered near 87% or 30%. Altogether, 164 TCR beta chains were recorded as cytomegalovirus-associated. As a later analysis showed, a missense DCLRE1C variant was linked to trimming of TCR beta V- and J-genes.

CDR1 is MGHDK and CDR2 is SYGVNS in the germline V gene. This CDR3 is built from 13 residues. The ends were cut back, 5 bases at V and 8 bases at J, with 12 bases in the middle. Sequenced sample: PBMCs. This clonotype was sampled from a human donor in good health. The rearrangement uses TRBV25-1 and TRBJ1-4; no clear D. CDR3 sequence: CASSPTGVEKLFF. The DNA for the CDR3 is TGTGCCAGCAGTCCAACCGGTGTGGAAAAACTGTTTTTT. The entire variable domain, with the rest obtained from reference TRBV25-1 and TRBJ1-4, is as follows: EADIYQTPRYLVIGTGKKITLECSQTMGHDKMYWYQQDPGMELHLIHYSYGVNSTEKGDLSSESTVSRIRTEHFPLTLESARPSHTSQYLCASSPTGVEKLFFGSGTQLSVL.